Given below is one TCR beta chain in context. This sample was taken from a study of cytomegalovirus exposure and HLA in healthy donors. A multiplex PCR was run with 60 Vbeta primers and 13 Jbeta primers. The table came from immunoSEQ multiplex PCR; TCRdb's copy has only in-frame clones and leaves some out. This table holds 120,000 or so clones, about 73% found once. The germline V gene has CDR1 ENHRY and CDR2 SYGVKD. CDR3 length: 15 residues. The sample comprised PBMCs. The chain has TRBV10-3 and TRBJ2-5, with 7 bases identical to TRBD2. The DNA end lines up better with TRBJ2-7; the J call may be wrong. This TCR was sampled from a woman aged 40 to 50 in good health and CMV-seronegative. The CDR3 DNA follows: TGTGCCTCGCTCAGCGGGACCTTGGATCCAGCCGAGCAGTACTTC. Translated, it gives CASLSGTLDPAEQYF.